Below, one TCR beta chain is given with its context. The data belong to a study of T cell changes during pregnancy in multiple sclerosis. The assay was immunoSEQ multiplex PCR, and TCRdb's table has in-frame clones only and misses some. This repertoire shows about 40,000 clones, under 95% found once; its top ten account for roughly 1.5%. Unmatched junction bases numbered 16, after V lost 3 bases and J lost 8 bases. CDR1 and CDR2 from the germline V gene are LNHDA and SQIVND (reference sequence). The CDR3 spans 18 residues. This TCR came from a female donor with multiple sclerosis, enrolled in a pregnancy study. The chain recombines TRBV19 with TRBJ1-4; 9 bases are a match to TRBD1. Sequenced material: PBMCs (not recorded whether the cells were cultured). The CDR3 DNA reads TGTGCCAGTAGTATTTCTGGCAGAATAGTCGGACAGGGGGAAAAACTGTTTTTT. This translates into CASSISGRIVGQGEKLFF.